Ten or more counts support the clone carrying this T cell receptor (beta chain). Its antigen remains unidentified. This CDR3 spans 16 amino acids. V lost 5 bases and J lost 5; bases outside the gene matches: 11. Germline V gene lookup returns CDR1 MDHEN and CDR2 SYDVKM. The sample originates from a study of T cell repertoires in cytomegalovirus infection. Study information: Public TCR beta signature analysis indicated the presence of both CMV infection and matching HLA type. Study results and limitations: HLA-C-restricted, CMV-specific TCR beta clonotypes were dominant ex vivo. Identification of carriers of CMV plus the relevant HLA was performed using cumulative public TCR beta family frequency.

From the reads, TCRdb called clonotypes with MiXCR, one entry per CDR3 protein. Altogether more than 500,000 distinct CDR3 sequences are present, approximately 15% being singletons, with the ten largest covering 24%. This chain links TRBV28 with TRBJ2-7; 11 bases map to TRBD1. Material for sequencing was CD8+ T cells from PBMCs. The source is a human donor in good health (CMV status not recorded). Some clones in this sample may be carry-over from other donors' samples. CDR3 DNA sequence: TGTGCCAGCAGTCTCTACTCCGGGACAGGGGGACACGAGCAGTACTTC. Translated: CASSLYSGTGGHEQYF.